These T cell receptor beta chains were read from a single sample in a study of shared clonotypes between healthy human individuals. The data were produced by immunoSEQ multiplex PCR, yet TCRdb's version contains in-frame clones alone and is incomplete. The profile shows about half a million clones, roughly 83% of them singletons. Sequenced: PBMCs. These receptor sequences come from a middle-aged woman in good health. Some clones in this sample may be carry-over from other donors' samples. Each CDR3 is given with its conserved first and last residue. D genes are given only for firm matches. Clone sizes are given selectively: once, few, many, or a class where the clone is expanded.

J gene,D gene,V gene,clone size,CDR3 DNA,CDR3 protein
TRBJ2-2,NA,TRBV7-8,NA,TGTGCCAGCACCCCCGAGTGGAACACCGGGGAGCTGTTTTTT,CASTPEWNTGELFF
TRBJ2-5,NA,TRBV5-4,few,TGTGCCAGCAGCCCGTACGCGTCTTGGTACTTC,CASSPYASWYF
TRBJ2-7,NA,TRBV27,once,TGTGCCAGCAGACCCACAGGGCGCTCCTACGAGCAGTACTTC,CASRPTGRSYEQYF
TRBJ2-5,TRBD1,TRBV25-1,NA,TGTGCCAGCAGACTAGGACAGGCTGGGCAAGAGACCCAGTACTTC,CASRLGQAGQETQYF
TRBJ2-7,NA,TRBV28,NA,TGTGCCAGCAGTTTATCCGGACAGTTCTACGAGCAGTACTTC,CASSLSGQFYEQYF
TRBJ1-1,NA,TRBV2,NA,TGTGCCAGCAGTTGGACTTACACTGAAGCTTTCTTT,CASSWTYTEAFF
TRBJ2-7,NA,TRBV7-9,NA,TGTGCCAGCAGCGGTGCCCGGGTAGGGGGCTACGAGCAGTACTTC,CASSGARVGGYEQYF
TRBJ1-4,NA,TRBV28,NA,TGTGCCAGCAGTTCGACCGTGGTAAGGACCCCACGAATTGAAAAACTGTTTTTT,CASSSTVVRTPRIEKLFF
TRBJ2-7,NA,TRBV29-1,NA,TGCAGCGTTGAAATCCGAGACTCCTACGAGCAGTACTTC,CSVEIRDSYEQYF
TRBJ2-5,NA,TRBV30,NA,TGTGCCTGGGGACAGACACTGTACCAAGAGACCCAGTACTTC,CAWGQTLYQETQYF
TRBJ2-1,NA,TRBV15,NA,TGTGCCACCAGCAGAGATGTCAGGGATGAGCAGTTCTTC,CATSRDVRDEQFF
TRBJ1-2,NA,TRBV2,NA,TGTGCCAGCAGCTACAGGGTTGGGGACTATGGCTACACCTTC,CASSYRVGDYGYTF
TRBJ1-1,NA,TRBV30,many,TGTGCCTGGAGTGTAGGCCCTCAACTGAACACTGAAGCTTTCTTT,CAWSVGPQLNTEAFF
TRBJ2-3,TRBD2,TRBV18,once,TGTGCCAGCTCACCCGCCCGAGCGGGGCTCACAGATACGCAGTATTTT,CASSPARAGLTDTQYF
TRBJ2-1,TRBD2,TRBV4-3,once,TGCGCCAGCAGCCAGACCCTAGGGGCGGGAGGCAATGAGCAGTTCTTC,CASSQTLGAGGNEQFF
TRBJ2-7,NA,TRBV2,NA,TGTGCCAGCAGGGCCGCCTACGAGCAGTACTTC,CASRAAYEQYF
TRBJ2-1,NA,TRBV4-2,NA,TGTGCCAGCAGCCAAGATCTTGGTCCTTATGAGCAGTTCTTC,CASSQDLGPYEQFF
TRBJ2-1,TRBD2,TRBV11-2,NA,TGTGCCAGCAGCTTAACTAGCGGGAGTAATGAGCAGTTCTTC,CASSLTSGSNEQFF
TRBJ2-5,TRBD2,TRBV2,NA,TGTGCCAGCAGGACTGGGCTAGCGGGAGTAGGAGAGACCCAGTACTTC,CASRTGLAGVGETQYF
TRBJ2-6,TRBD1,TRBV6-6,NA,TGTGCCAGCAGGGGGACAGATTACTCTGGGGCCAACGTCCTGACTTTC,CASRGTDYSGANVLTF
TRBJ1-5,TRBD1,TRBV28,NA,TGTGCCAGCAACACACAGGGGGAGCCCCAGCATTTT,CASNTQGEPQHF
TRBJ2-3,TRBD2,TRBV29-1,NA,TGCAGCGTTGAGAAAGCGGGAGGGCCGGCAGATACGCAGTATTTT,CSVEKAGGPADTQYF
TRBJ1-5,NA,TRBV7-2,NA,TGTGCCAGCAGCTTAGTGGGCCTAAAGGGGGGCAATCAGCCCCAGCATTTT,CASSLVGLKGGNQPQHF
TRBJ2-2,TRBD2,TRBV9,NA,TGTGCCAGCAGCGTAGGTTTTGGCGGACTAGCGGTCTCCACCGGGGAGCTGTTTTTT,CASSVGFGGLAVSTGELFF
TRBJ2-4,TRBD1,TRBV20-1,NA,TGCAGTGCTAGAACAGGGGACATTCAGTACTTC,CSARTGDIQYF
TRBJ2-1,NA,TRBV7-3,NA,TGTGCCAGCAGCTTAACTGGGGAGTACAATGAGCAGTTCTTC,CASSLTGEYNEQFF
TRBJ2-1,NA,TRBV7-6,NA,TGTGCCAGCAGCCCCAGGAGGAGCTCCTACAATGAGCAGTTCTTC,CASSPRRSSYNEQFF
TRBJ2-7,NA,TRBV2,NA,TGTGCCAGCAGCGCCCAGGGTCCCCCCTACGAGCAGTACTTC,CASSAQGPPYEQYF
TRBJ2-7,NA,TRBV12-5,NA,TGTGCTAGTGCCGTGGGGGGCGCCTCCTACGAGCAGTACTTC,CASAVGGASYEQYF
TRBJ2-1,NA,TRBV21-1,NA,TGTGCCAGCAGCGGGCTAGCCCACAGCTCCTACAATGAGCAGTTCTTC,CASSGLAHSSYNEQFF
TRBJ1-1,NA,TRBV4-2,once,TGTGCCAGCAGCTTGGACAGACTGAACACTGAAGCTTTCTTT,CASSLDRLNTEAFF
TRBJ1-1,TRBD1,TRBV5-1,few,TGCGCCAGCAGCTTGGTGACAGGGGATGTAGCTTTCTTT,CASSLVTGDVAFF